These T cell receptor beta chains were read from a single sample in a study of regulatory T cells in long-lasting Graves disease. TCRdb recomputed calls from the multiplex PCR reads with MiXCR, one row per CDR3 protein. This repertoire shows 250,000 to 300,000 distinct CDR3 sequences, 15% to 20% found once; its top ten account for approximately 14%. These data also featured in a second study, about T cells in Graves' hyperthyroidism and ophthalmopathy.

The starting material was peripheral blood mononuclear cells (PBMCs), obtained at new diagnosis, from a patient treated with antithyroid drugs. The receptor set was obtained from a woman in her 30s with Graves disease. CDR3s include the opening cysteine and the closing phenylalanine or tryptophan. Each record gives: CDR3 DNA, CDR3 protein, clone size, D gene, J gene, V gene. A D gene is named only where the DNA matches it firmly. Not all rows give a size; the values are once, few, many and, for expanded clones, a class.

TGCGCCAGCAGCCATTCAAGTGGACAGCCGAACACTGAAGCTTTCTTT | CASSHSSGQPNTEAFF | . | . | TRBJ1-1 | TRBV5-1
TGTGCCAGCAGGGAATCCCGACAGGTCCTTTACGAGCAGTACTTC | CASRESRQVLYEQYF | many | . | TRBJ2-7 | TRBV2
TGCAGTGCCCTCGCGGAGGGGGCCTCCTCCGAGCAGTACTTC | CSALAEGASSEQYF | many | . | TRBJ2-7 | TRBV20-1
TGCAGTGCTAGAAATAGTGGGACCGATGAGCAGTACTTC | CSARNSGTDEQYF | many | . | TRBJ2-7 | TRBV20-1
TGCAGTGCTAGTCCCGACCGTTATGGAAACACCATATATTTT | CSASPDRYGNTIYF | many | . | TRBJ1-3 | TRBV20-1
TGTGCCACCAGCCCCCGAGGGGGGAGAACTAATGAAAAACTGTTTTTT | CATSPRGGRTNEKLFF | many | . | TRBJ1-4 | TRBV15
TGTGCCAGCAGTTTAACGGGGGATGGCTACACCTTC | CASSLTGDGYTF | many | . | TRBJ1-2 | TRBV2
TGTGCCAGCAGGGGGCGGGGGGGCAGGTCCCTCAATGAGCAGTTCTTC | CASRGRGGRSLNEQFF | many | TRBD2 | TRBJ2-1 | TRBV27
TGTGCCAGTAGAATGGTAGTAACCTCGAACACTGAAGCTTTCTTT | CASRMVVTSNTEAFF | many | . | TRBJ1-1 | TRBV19
TGCGCCAGCAGCCTGGACAGCAAGAATGAAAAACTGTTTTTT | CASSLDSKNEKLFF | many | . | TRBJ1-4 | TRBV4-1
TGTGCCACCAGCTCCCGGGACAGGACCTACGAGCAGTACTTC | CATSSRDRTYEQYF | many | TRBD1 | TRBJ2-7 | TRBV15
TGCAGCGTGCGGGCAGGCGATACTGAAGCTTTCTTT | CSVRAGDTEAFF | many | . | TRBJ1-1 | TRBV29-1
TGTGCCAGCTCACCACAGAGGGATACGAACACTGAAGCTTTCTTT | CASSPQRDTNTEAFF | many | . | TRBJ1-1 | TRBV18
TGTGCCAGTCAGATCATGGGCTTGGGACAGGAGACAGGGAACACCGGGGAGCTGTTTTTT | CASQIMGLGQETGNTGELFF | many | TRBD1 | TRBJ2-2 | TRBV19
TGTGCCAGCAGCAAGCGGGGGCCGAAAGAGACCCAGTACTTC | CASSKRGPKETQYF | many | TRBD2 | TRBJ2-5 | TRBV3-1
TGCGCCAGCACCCTTCGAGGGGGTTCCGGGGAGCTGTTTTTT | CASTLRGGSGELFF | . | . | TRBJ2-2 | TRBV5-1
TGCAGTGCCCTCGAGCCGGGCCTAGGGGAGACCCAGTACTTC | CSALEPGLGETQYF | many | . | TRBJ2-5 | TRBV20-1
TGTGCCAGCAGCCTCCAATCAGGGGGTGAAGACGATGGCTACACCTTC | CASSLQSGGEDDGYTF | many | TRBD1 | TRBJ1-2 | TRBV7-9
TGTGCCGGCAGAGGGGCCAGATCTAACTATGGCTACACCTTC | CAGRGARSNYGYTF | many | . | TRBJ1-2 | TRBV3-1
TGTGCTAGTGGGTTGAGCTCTGGAAACACCATATATTTT | CASGLSSGNTIYF | . | . | TRBJ1-3 | TRBV12-5
TGTGCCAGCAGCCCCCGGGACACCGCATCTAGCGGGGGGGCCGGGGCAGATACGCAGTATTTT | CASSPRDTASSGGAGADTQYF | many | TRBD2 | TRBJ2-3 | TRBV7-8
TGTGCCAGTAGTAACCCGGGGACCGCTACCTACGAGCAGTACTTC | CASSNPGTATYEQYF | . | . | TRBJ2-7 | TRBV19
TGCAGCGCCCTGACAGGGATCCCTGGTGGCTACACCTTC | CSALTGIPGGYTF | . | TRBD1 | TRBJ1-2 | TRBV29-1
TGTGCCAGCACAAGACAGCCAGACACTGAAGCTTTCTTT | CASTRQPDTEAFF | many | . | TRBJ1-1 | TRBV11-1
TGTGCCAGCAGCCAACATGGGGGGATGCGGGGCTACACCTTC | CASSQHGGMRGYTF | . | . | TRBJ1-2 | TRBV3-1
TGTGCCAGCAGTCCCCGGGACAGGGGGAACACTGAAGCTTTCTTT | CASSPRDRGNTEAFF | many | TRBD1 | TRBJ1-1 | TRBV12-3/TRBV12-4